This TCR beta chain was captured by sequencing in a study of shared clonotypes between healthy human individuals. Findings and limits, study-wide: Tissue TCR repertoires likely differ from these blood-only repertoires.

Data came from immunoSEQ multiplex PCR; TCRdb stores just in-frame clones and leaves some out. The sample holds around 2.3 million clones, nearly 97% seen once. Details on this clone: Its target is not known.

Germline V lookup: CDR1 SGHKS, CDR2 YYEKEE (reference sequence). The CDR3 length is 15 residues. The V segment lost 0 bases and the J segment 6 bases; nucleotides outside the gene matches: 6. V is TRBV5-5 and J is TRBJ1-5, with 7 nucleotides matching TRBD1. The sequenced sample consisted of naive CD4+ T cells sorted from blood. Documented subset: CD45RA+ positively selected. The sequence came from a man between 18 and 35 years old in good health. CDR3 bases: TGTGCCAGCAGCTTGGAAGGGGGCTACGGTCAGCCCCAGCATTTT. Residues: CASSLEGGYGQPQHF.